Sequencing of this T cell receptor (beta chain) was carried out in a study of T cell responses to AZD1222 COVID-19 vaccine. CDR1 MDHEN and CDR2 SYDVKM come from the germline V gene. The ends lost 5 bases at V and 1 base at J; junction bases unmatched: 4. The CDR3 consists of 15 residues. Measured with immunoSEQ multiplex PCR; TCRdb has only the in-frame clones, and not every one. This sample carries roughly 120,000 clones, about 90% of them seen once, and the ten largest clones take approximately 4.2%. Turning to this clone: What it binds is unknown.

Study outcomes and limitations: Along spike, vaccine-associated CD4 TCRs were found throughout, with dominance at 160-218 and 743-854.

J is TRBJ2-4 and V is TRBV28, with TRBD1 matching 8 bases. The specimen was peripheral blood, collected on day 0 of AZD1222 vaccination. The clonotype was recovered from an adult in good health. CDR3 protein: CASSTQGAAKNIQYF. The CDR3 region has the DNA TGTGCCAGCAGTACGCAGGGGGCGGCCAAAAACATTCAGTACTTC.